The clone carrying this TCR beta chain was counted between two and nine times. Its antigen remains unidentified. The ends were cut back, 7 bases at V and 2 bases at J, with 11 bases in the middle. CDR1 and CDR2 (germline): MNHEY, SVGAGI. The CDR3 sequence is 13 residues long. These data are taken from a study of cytomegalovirus exposure and HLA in healthy donors. Healthy individuals who donated bone marrow served as the donors. Study-wide results and caveats: TCR beta chains associated with HLA were, in a later analysis, more clonally expanded than equally common others. TRBV6-2, TRBV6-3 and some other V segments were unresolvable in 87-base-pair reads. Among CMV-associated TCR beta chains, most appeared HLA-restricted in a later analysis.

Amplification used 60 Vbeta primers and 13 Jbeta primers. The data were produced by immunoSEQ multiplex PCR, yet TCRdb's version contains in-frame clones alone and is incomplete. This table holds approximately 150,000 clones, about 80% found once. Sequenced material: PBMCs. The V call is TRBV6-5, the J call TRBJ1-2; D call uncertain. This TCR was recovered from a woman aged 40 to 49 in good health and CMV-seronegative. CDR3: CASIPRPNYGYTF. The CDR3 DNA sequence: TGTGCCAGCATCCCGAGGCCCAACTATGGCTACACCTTC.